The text below deals with one T cell receptor beta chain. What it binds is not known. The CDR3 sequence is 12 residues long. Trimming cost V 3 bases and J 4 bases, with 5 bases left between them. CDR1 SGHVS and CDR2 FQNEAQ come from the germline V gene. The sample originates from a study of cytomegalovirus exposure and HLA in healthy donors. Study results and caveats: The authors confirmed in vitro that three CMV-associated chains were specific for CMV antigens. Reported performance of the classifier showed diagnosis of cytomegalovirus status with high specificity and sensitivity. Associated with cytomegalovirus, according to the listing, were some 150 TCR beta chains.

Assay used: immunoSEQ multiplex PCR; TCRdb lists only in-frame clones, some missing. Seen here are fewer than 100,000 clones, under 95% observed once, and the top ten hold roughly 1.9%. Input material: PBMCs. The receptor comes from a man aged 25-45 years in good health and CMV-seronegative. This rearrangement joins TRBV7-8 to TRBJ2-3; D remains ambiguous. DNA of the CDR3: TGTGCCAGCAGCTTCTCGGCAGATACGCAGTATTTT. Its translation: CASSFSADTQYF. The whole variable domain, filled in from reference TRBV7-8 and TRBJ2-3, reads GAGVSQSPRYKVAKRGQDVALRCDPISGHVSLFWYQQALGQGPEFLTYFQNEAQLDKSGLPSDRFFAERPEGSVSTLKIQRTQQEDSAVYLCASSFSADTQYFGPGTRLTVL.